The T cell receptor (beta chain) described here comes from a study of blood T cell repertoires in COVID-19. Study-wide background: Acute-phase and convalescent COVID-19 samples originated in the United States, Italy and Spain. PBMCs, B-cell-depleted T cells, or T cells were the source of the cDNA or gDNA that made up the material.

In the original processing: Nucleated cell counts were estimated from reference gene primer amplification. The protocol was immunoSEQ multiplex PCR, while the TCRdb copy is restricted to in-frame clones and leaves out a portion. Clone size and V and J calls were adopted from that table, with D and trimming inferred from the DNA. The table shows 150,000 to 200,000 clones, with about 85% occurring only once. V was shortened by 2 bases and J by 9 bases, with 20 bases between the two germline ends. CDR3 length: 16 residues. Germline V lookup: CDR1 SEHNR, CDR2 FQNEAQ (reference sequence). This chain connects TRBV7-9 to TRBJ2-1; a weak D match, TRBD1 (5 bases). Specimen: peripheral blood. This TCR came from a woman of 80 years or more with acute or convalescent COVID-19. CDR3 nucleotides: TGTGCCAGCAGCTTAACGGGCCCAGACAGACTCCTTGAGCAGTTCTTC. This gives the protein CASSLTGPDRLLEQFF.